Below are 10 T cell receptor beta chains sequenced from a single sample in a study of CD8+CD57+ T cells in acquired aplastic anemia. According to the study, genomic DNA was the template for TCR beta VDJ and CDR3 profiling. From the reads, TCRdb called clonotypes with MiXCR, one entry per CDR3 protein. The data hold around 50,000 distinct CDR3 sequences, with around 69% observed a single time. What was sequenced was sorted CD4+, CD8+, or CD8+CD57+ T cells (not recorded which) from PBMCs. These receptors all come from a human donor in good health, serving as a control.

The CDR3 loop is CASRLQATNEKLFF. CDR3 nucleotide sequence: TGTGCCAGCAGGCTACAGGCAACTAATGAAAAACTGTTTTTT. The genes are TRBV2 and TRBJ1-4, with a possible D match to TRBD1 (5 bases). This CDR3 is built from 14 residues. Germline CDR1 SNHLY, CDR2 FYNNEI. V lost 6 bases and J lost 0, with 8 bases in between.

A note on this clonotype: Possible read error: a much larger clone is one base away. The V gene is TRBV30, the J gene TRBJ1-5, with a possible D match to TRBD1 (5 bases). Germline-derived CDR1 and CDR2 are GTSNPN and SVGIG (reference sequence). This CDR3 is 14 amino acids long. Trimming cost V 1 base and J 2 bases, with 9 bases left between them. Written as DNA, the CDR3 is TGTGCCTGGAGTGGGGGGATGGGCAATCAGCCCCAGCATTTT. Residues: CAWSGGMGNQPQHF.

The chain's CDR3 is CAISEGGSYNEQFF. CDR3 DNA sequence: TGTGCCATCAGTGAAGGTGGGTCCTACAATGAGCAGTTCTTC. This chain joins TRBV10-3 and TRBJ2-1; no clear D gene. Between the trimmed V and J ends, which lost 3 bases and 1 base, there was a span of 7 bases. Germline V gives CDR1 ENHRY, CDR2 SYGVKD. The CDR3 consists of 14 residues.

The rearrangement links TRBV10-3 to TRBJ2-7; TRBD2 aligns across 12 bases. V lost 3 bases, J lost 3 bases, and 3 bases stayed unmatched. CDR3 length: 15 amino acids. The germline CDR1 and CDR2 sequences are ENHRY and SYGVKD. CDR3 DNA sequence: TGTGCCATCAGTGACCGGACTAGCGGGGTCTACGAGCAGTACTTC. It encodes CAISDRTSGVYEQYF.

The chain couples TRBV9 to TRBJ2-5; no clear D gene. V was cut by 2 bases and J by 5 bases, with 13 bases left in between. The V gene's germline CDR1 is SGDLS and CDR2 YYNGEE. The CDR3 runs to 14 residues. Written as DNA, the CDR3 is TGTGCCAGCAGCGTTTCGGGTTTTGGGGAGACCCAGTACTTC. This sequence encodes CASSVSGFGETQYF.

V gene TRBV19 combines with J gene TRBJ2-3, with TRBD2 as a possible D gene (5 bases). The germline V gene encodes CDR1 LNHDA and CDR2 SQIVND (reference sequence). This CDR3 contains 12 residues. V gave up 3 bases and J gave up 8 bases, with 9 bases separating them. Here the CDR3 reads CASSMTEATQYF. The DNA for the CDR3 is TGTGCCAGTAGTATGACGGAGGCTACGCAGTATTTT.

This sequence joins TRBV25-1 and TRBJ2-7; D remains ambiguous. CDR1 and CDR2 (germline): MGHDK, SYGVNS. Trimming cost V 0 bases and J 4 bases, with 10 bases left between them. The CDR3 length is 14 residues. CDR3 region: CASSEYGPAYEQYF. The CDR3 nucleotides are TGTGCCAGCAGTGAATATGGGCCCGCTTACGAGCAGTACTTC.

V usage is TRBV29-1 and J usage is TRBJ1-1; 7 bases align to TRBD1. With V trimmed by 6 bases and J by 3 bases, 10 bases remained unmatched. In germline, CDR1 is SQVTM, CDR2 ANQGSEA. The CDR3 has 14 residues. Here the CDR3 DNA reads TGCAGCGTGAACGAAGGGGGCGCGGACACTGAAGCTTTCTTT. It translates to CSVNEGGADTEAFF.

This clonotype was picked up a small number of times. This chain joins TRBV19 and TRBJ2-7; 7 nucleotides align to TRBD1. Germline CDR1 and CDR2: LNHDA and SQIVND (reference sequence). The CDR3 totals 13 residues. Unmatched junction bases numbered 2, after V lost 3 bases and J lost 3 bases. The CDR3 loop is CASSITGVYEQYF. CDR3 DNA: TGTGCCAGTAGTATCACAGGGGTCTACGAGCAGTACTTC. The full variable domain, rest sourced from reference TRBV19 and TRBJ2-7, is DGGITQSPKYLFRKEGQNVTLSCEQNLNHDAMYWYRQDPGQGLRLIYYSQIVNDFQKGDIAEGYSVSREKKESFPLTVTSAQKNPTAFYLCASSITGVYEQYFGPGTRLTVT.

This clonotype was counted ten times or more. This sequence joins TRBV12-3 or TRBV12-4 and TRBJ2-5; TRBD2 matches at 7 bases. The CDR3 has 15 residues. J lost 0 bases, V lost 8 bases, and 9 bases had no gene match. The CDR3 region has the DNA TGTGCCAGCCGCCCGGGAGGCAGCTACCAAGAGACCCAGTACTTC. Translating it yields CASRPGGSYQETQYF.